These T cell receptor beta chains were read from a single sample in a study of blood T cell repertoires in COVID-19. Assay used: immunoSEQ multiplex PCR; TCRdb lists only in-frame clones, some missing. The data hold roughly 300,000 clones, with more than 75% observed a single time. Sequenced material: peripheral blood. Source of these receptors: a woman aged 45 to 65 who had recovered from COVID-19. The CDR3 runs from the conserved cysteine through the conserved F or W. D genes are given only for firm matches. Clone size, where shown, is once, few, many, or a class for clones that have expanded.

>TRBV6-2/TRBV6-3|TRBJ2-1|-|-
TGTGCCAGCAGCTCCCGGGCCGGGAAAGCACGGGATGAGCAGTTCTTC
CASSSRAGKARDEQFF
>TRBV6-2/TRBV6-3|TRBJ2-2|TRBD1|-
TGTGCCAGCAGTCCATACCGGACAGGGCGGATCGGGGAGCTGTTTTTT
CASSPYRTGRIGELFF
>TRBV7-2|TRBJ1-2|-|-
TGTGCCAGCAGCTTAAGGGCGAATACACAGGTTCCCTATGGCTACACCTTC
CASSLRANTQVPYGYTF
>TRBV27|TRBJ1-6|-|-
TGTGCCAGCAGTTGGGGGCTCGGGGGACTAAATAATTCACCCCTCCACTTT
CASSWGLGGLNNSPLHF
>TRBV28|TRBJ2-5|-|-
TGTGCCAGCAGTTACGGCGGGCCTCCCAAAGAGACCCAGTACTTC
CASSYGGPPKETQYF
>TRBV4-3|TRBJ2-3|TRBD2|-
TGCGCCAGCAGCCAAGAGCCTAGCGGGACGTCAGATACGCAGTATTTT
CASSQEPSGTSDTQYF
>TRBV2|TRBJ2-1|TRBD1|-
TGTGCCAGCAGTACTTTTGGACAGGTTAATGAGCAGTTCTTC
CASSTFGQVNEQFF
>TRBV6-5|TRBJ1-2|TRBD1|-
TGTGCCAGCAGACCTGCCGGGACAGTATATGGCTACACCTTC
CASRPAGTVYGYTF
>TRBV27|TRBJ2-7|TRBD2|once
TGTGCCAGCAGTTCACGGGGACTAGCGGGAGACTGGGGGACCGAGCAGTACTTC
CASSSRGLAGDWGTEQYF
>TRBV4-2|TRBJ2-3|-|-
TGTGCCAGCAGGTCGAGCGAGACGATCACAGATACGCAGTATTTT
CASRSSETITDTQYF
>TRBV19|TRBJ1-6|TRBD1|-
TGTGCCAGTAGTCTCCGGACAGGGGCCGATAATTCACCCCTCCACTTT
CASSLRTGADNSPLHF
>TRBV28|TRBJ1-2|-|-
TGTGCCAGTCGGTATGGACAGCACAATGGCTACACCTTC
CASRYGQHNGYTF
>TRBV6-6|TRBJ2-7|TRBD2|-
TGTGCCAGCAGTGGTGGACTAGCGAACAGTCTGCGCGAGCAGTACTTC
CASSGGLANSLREQYF
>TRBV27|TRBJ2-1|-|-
TGTGCCAGCAGTTTATCAGTGACTCGTAACAATGAGCAGTTCTTC
CASSLSVTRNNEQFF
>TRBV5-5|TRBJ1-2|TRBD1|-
TGTGCCAGCAGCTTGGCCTTCGGACAGGGTGGCTATGGCTACACCTTC
CASSLAFGQGGYGYTF
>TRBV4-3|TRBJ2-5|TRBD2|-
TGCGCCAGCAGCCAAGGGACTAGCGGCTTTTATCGTCGAGAGACCCAGTACTTC
CASSQGTSGFYRRETQYF
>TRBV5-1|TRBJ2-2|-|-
TGCGCCAGCAGCCCCGGGGTAGCCGGGGAGCTGTTTTTT
CASSPGVAGELFF
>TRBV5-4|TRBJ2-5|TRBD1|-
TGTGCCAGCAGCATGTATTCCGGGACAGGGCAAGAGACCCAGTACTTC
CASSMYSGTGQETQYF
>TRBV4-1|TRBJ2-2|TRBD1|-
TGCGCCAGCAGCCAAGATTGGACAGGGGGAGGGACCGGGGAGCTGTTTTTT
CASSQDWTGGGTGELFF
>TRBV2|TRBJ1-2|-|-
TGTGCCAGCAGTGAATTGAGAGCTTATTATGGCTACACCTTC
CASSELRAYYGYTF
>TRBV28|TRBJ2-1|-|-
TGTGCCAGCAGTTTTTACTCCTTTCGTGCCGGGACATCCCTCTACAATGAGCAGTTCTTC
CASSFYSFRAGTSLYNEQFF
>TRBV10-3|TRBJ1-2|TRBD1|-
TGTGCCATCAGTGAGTCCTGGACAGGGGACGCTTCTGGCTACACCTTC
CAISESWTGDASGYTF
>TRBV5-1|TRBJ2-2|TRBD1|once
TGCGCCAGCAGCTTGGAGACAGGGGGTACCGGGGAGCTGTTTTTT
CASSLETGGTGELFF
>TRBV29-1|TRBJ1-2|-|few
TGCAGCGTTAAGAATGCAGGGGCACATGGCTACACCTTC
CSVKNAGAHGYTF
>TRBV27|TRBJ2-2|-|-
TGTGCCAGCAGTTTATCTCTAGGCTTACCCACCGGGGAGCTGTTTTTT
CASSLSLGLPTGELFF
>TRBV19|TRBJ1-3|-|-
TGTGCCAGTAGTCACCCCGGACAGCTCTACTCTGGAAACACCATATATTTT
CASSHPGQLYSGNTIYF
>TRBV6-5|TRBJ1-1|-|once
TGTGCCAGCAGCACATCGATTAACACTGAAGCTTTCTTT
CASSTSINTEAFF
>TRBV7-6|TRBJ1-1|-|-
TGTGCCAGCAGCTTATCCGGGGCAGGGGCTGGGAACACTGAAGCTTTCTTT
CASSLSGAGAGNTEAFF
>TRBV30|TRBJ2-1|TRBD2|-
TGTGCCTGGAGTATTGCTAGCGGGGGGTATGAGCAGTTCTTC
CAWSIASGGYEQFF
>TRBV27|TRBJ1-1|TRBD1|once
TGTGCCAGCAGTGTCGGGACAGGGAGCCCCAACACTGAAGCTTTCTTT
CASSVGTGSPNTEAFF
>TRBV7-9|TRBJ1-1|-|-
TGTGCCAGCAGCAGGGGTATTGAAGCTTTCTTT
CASSRGIEAFF
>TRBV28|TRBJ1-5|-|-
TGTGCCAGCAAGACACCCACCCATGGCAATCAGCCCCAGCATTTT
CASKTPTHGNQPQHF
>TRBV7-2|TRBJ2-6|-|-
TGTGCCAGCAGCTCCGTCGGTACCTCTGGGGCCAACGTCCTGACTTTC
CASSSVGTSGANVLTF
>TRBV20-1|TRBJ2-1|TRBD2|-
TGCAGTGCTAGTAGGGGACTAGCGGGAGTTGGTTCCTACAATGAGCAGTTCTTC
CSASRGLAGVGSYNEQFF
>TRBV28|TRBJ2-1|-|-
TGTGCCAGCAGTTCGGGCGGGCCTTACAATGAGCAGTTCTTC
CASSSGGPYNEQFF
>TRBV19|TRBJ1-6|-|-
TGTGCCAGTAGTGAAACCGCGGGGTTATTTAATTCACCCCTCCACTTT
CASSETAGLFNSPLHF
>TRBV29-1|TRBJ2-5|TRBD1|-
TGCAGCGTTGCTACAGGGGGCGAAGAGACCCAGTACTTC
CSVATGGEETQYF
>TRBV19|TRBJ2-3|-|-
TGTGCCAGTAGAAATACTATCATCCGCACAGATACGCAGTATTTT
CASRNTIIRTDTQYF
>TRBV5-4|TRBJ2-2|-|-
TGTGCCAGCAGGTCCGTCCGGGCCGGGGAGCTGTTTTTT
CASRSVRAGELFF
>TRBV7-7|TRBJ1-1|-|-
TGTGCTAGCAGCTTAGACAGGAACACTGAAGCTTTCTTT
CASSLDRNTEAFF
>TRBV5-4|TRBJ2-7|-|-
TGTGCCAGCAGCTTGGAACAGGGTCCCTCCTACGAGCAGTACTTC
CASSLEQGPSYEQYF
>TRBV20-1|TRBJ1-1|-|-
TGCAGTGCTAGTGGGGGCCCTGAAGCTTTCTTT
CSASGGPEAFF
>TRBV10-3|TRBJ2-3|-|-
TGTGCCATCAGAGAGGCAGGCCCCGGGGGTACGCAGTATTTT
CAIREAGPGGTQYF
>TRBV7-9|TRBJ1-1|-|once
TGTGCCAGCAGAGACGGCATCGGGGTTATGAACACTGAAGCTTTCTTT
CASRDGIGVMNTEAFF
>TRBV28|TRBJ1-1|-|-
TGTGCCAGCAGGTATGGCCGGGCAGGACTTGAAGCTTTCTTT
CASRYGRAGLEAFF
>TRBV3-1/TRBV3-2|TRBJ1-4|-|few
TGTGCCAGCAGCGACTCATTCGGGTATAATGAAAAACTGTTTTTT
CASSDSFGYNEKLFF
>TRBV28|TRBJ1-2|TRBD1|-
TGTGCCAGCATGGGGACAGGGGCGATAGGCTACACCTTC
CASMGTGAIGYTF
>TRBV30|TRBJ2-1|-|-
TGTGCCTGGAGTGCAGGGGCGAAATTGGAGCAGTTCTTC
CAWSAGAKLEQFF
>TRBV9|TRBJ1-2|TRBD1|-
TGTGCCAGCAGCGCACAGGGGCGGATGTATGGCTACACCTTC
CASSAQGRMYGYTF
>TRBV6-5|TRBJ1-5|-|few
TGTGCCAGCAGGCCCACAAAGAATAGCAATCAGCCCCAGCATTTT
CASRPTKNSNQPQHF
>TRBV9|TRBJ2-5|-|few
TGTGCCAGCAGCGTAGGCACAGGGCGTGGGGAGACCCAGTACTTC
CASSVGTGRGETQYF
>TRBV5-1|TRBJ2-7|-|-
TGCGCCACTCCCCGGGGATCCTACGAGCAGTACTTC
CATPRGSYEQYF